Presented here are 23 T cell receptor beta chains from one specimen sequenced in a study of blood T cell repertoires in COVID-19. TCRdb's copy holds only in-frame clones and misses some; the assay was immunoSEQ multiplex PCR. The sample includes just under 90,000 clones, about 91% of them seen just once. The sequenced sample was peripheral blood. All receptors derive from a man between 60 and 75 years old with acute or convalescent COVID-19.

J is TRBJ2-2 and V is TRBV5-6; 8 nucleotides match TRBD1. Germline loops: CDR1 SGHDT, CDR2 YYEEEE. J was trimmed by 2 bases and V by 1 base; bases with no gene match: 10. The CDR3 consists of 18 residues. In nucleotides, the CDR3 is TGTGCCAGCAGCTTGATTATAACAGGGGGAATCAACACCGGGGAGCTGTTTTTT. Protein sequence: CASSLIITGGINTGELFF.

This clone was found once. The chain is built from TRBV7-9 and TRBJ2-7; weak D call: TRBD2 (6 bases). V was trimmed by 0 bases and J by 3 bases, leaving 9 bases between them. This CDR3 comprises 14 residues. Germline assignment: CDR1 SEHNR and CDR2 FQNEAQ (reference sequence). The CDR3 region is CASSLAGTGYEQYF. CDR3 DNA: TGTGCCAGCAGCTTAGCCGGGACTGGCTACGAGCAGTACTTC.

This rearrangement joins TRBV4-1 to TRBJ1-1; D ambiguous. The germline gives CDR1 MGHRA, CDR2 YSYEKL. The CDR3 is 15 amino acids. V was pared by 1 base and J by 10 bases, with 19 bases between. This CDR3 is CASSQVRGSLTGAFF. CDR3 sequence (DNA): TGCGCCAGCAGCCAAGTGCGAGGTTCCCTGACGGGAGCTTTCTTT.

This chain links TRBV14 with TRBJ2-1, with D unclear. Germline V gene data show CDR1 as SGHDN and CDR2 as FVKESK. The CDR3 totals 12 residues. V lost 0 bases and J 9 bases, leaving 6 bases between the germline ends. The CDR3 DNA reads TGTGCCAGCAGCCAAGATAGGAGTGAGCAGTTCTTC. It encodes CASSQDRSEQFF. The complete variable domain, with remaining parts taken from reference TRBV14 and TRBJ2-1, reads EAGVTQFPSHSVIEKGQTVTLRCDPISGHDNLYWYRRVMGKEIKFLLHFVKESKQDESGMPNNRFLAERTGGTYSTLKVQPAELEDSGVYFCASSQDRSEQFFGPGTRLTVL.

J is TRBJ1-2 and V is TRBV12-3 or TRBV12-4, with 8 bases matching TRBD1. The CDR3 is 13 residues long. V gave up 5 bases and J gave up 7 bases; unmatched junction bases: 6. CDR3 amino acids: CASSQGARGGYTF. CDR3 coding DNA: TGTGCCAGCAGTCAGGGGGCGCGGGGTGGCTACACCTTC.

Only a few counts were recorded for this clone. The chain carries TRBV27 and TRBJ2-4; no firm D call. This CDR3 is 13 amino acids long. Germline V lookup: CDR1 MNHEY, CDR2 SMNVEV (reference sequence). The V end lost 3 bases, the J end lost 1 base, and 4 bases lay between the germline ends. CDR3 protein: CASSFNAKNIQYF. In DNA, the CDR3 is TGTGCCAGCAGTTTTAATGCCAAAAACATTCAGTACTTC.

The chain links TRBV6-1 to TRBJ1-5; D gene unclear. V lost 0 bases and J 0 bases, leaving 3 bases between the germline ends. Per the germline V gene, CDR1 is MNHNS and CDR2 is SASEGT. CDR3 size: 14 residues. The DNA for the CDR3 is TGTGCCAGCAGTGAAGCCGGTAGCAATCAGCCCCAGCATTTT. It is translated as CASSEAGSNQPQHF.

The chain links TRBV5-4 to TRBJ1-2; 9 nucleotides match TRBD1. The junction had 5 bases not matched to a gene; V was cut back by 1 base and J by 4 bases. Germline V gene data show CDR1 as SGHNT and CDR2 as YYREEE (reference sequence). The CDR3 spans 15 residues. CDR3 region: CASSLLTGGFYGYTF. CDR3 nucleotide sequence: TGTGCCAGCAGCTTGCTGACAGGGGGATTCTATGGCTACACCTTC.

The chain links TRBV24-1 to TRBJ2-5, with D maybe TRBD2 (5 bases). Per germline, CDR1 KGHDR and CDR2 SFDVKD. CDR3 size: 15 residues. Trimming shortened V by 2 bases and J by 5 bases, and 14 bases separated the two germline ends. The CDR3 loop is CATSDSGSRRETQYF. As DNA, the CDR3 is TGTGCCACCAGTGATTCCGGGTCTAGGAGGGAGACCCAGTACTTC.

The V call is TRBV9, the J call TRBJ2-7; D remains unclear. In germline, CDR1 is SGDLS, CDR2 YYNGEE. This CDR3 region has 14 residues. V lost 0 bases and J 2 bases, leaving 9 bases between the germline ends. CDR3 nucleotide sequence: TGTGCCAGCAGCGTAGAGGCAGGTGCCTACGAGCAGTACTTC. It specifies CASSVEAGAYEQYF. The complete variable domain, with remaining parts taken from reference TRBV9 and TRBJ2-7, reads DSGVTQTPKHLITATGQRVTLRCSPRSGDLSVYWYQQSLDQGLQFLIQYYNGEERAKGNILERFSAQQFPDLHSELNLSSLELGDSALYFCASSVEAGAYEQYFGPGTRLTVT.

This chain joins TRBV9 and TRBJ2-3; tentative D call: TRBD1 (7 bases). V was shortened by 4 bases and J by 4 bases, with 16 bases between the two germline ends. This CDR3 has 15 residues. Per the germline V gene, CDR1 is SGDLS and CDR2 is YYNGEE. As DNA, the CDR3 is TGTGCCAGCAGCACTGGGACTCAGGGGGCAGATACGCAGTATTTT. This gives the protein CASSTGTQGADTQYF. The whole variable domain, filled in from reference TRBV9 and TRBJ2-3, reads DSGVTQTPKHLITATGQRVTLRCSPRSGDLSVYWYQQSLDQGLQFLIQYYNGEERAKGNILERFSAQQFPDLHSELNLSSLELGDSALYFCASSTGTQGADTQYFGPGTRLTVL.

This clone is a singleton in its sample. The rearrangement links TRBV19 to TRBJ1-5; 8 nucleotides match TRBD1. This CDR3 has 18 amino acids. Germline V lookup: CDR1 LNHDA, CDR2 SQIVND (reference sequence). V lost 3 bases, J lost 0 bases, and 10 bases stayed unmatched. The CDR3 DNA reads as TGTGCCAGTAGTATGGGACGGTTGGACAGGGTTAGCAATCAGCCCCAGCATTTT. Translating gives CASSMGRLDRVSNQPQHF.

V is TRBV2 and J is TRBJ2-3; a possible D gene is TRBD2 (6 bases). The V gene's germline CDR1 is SNHLY and CDR2 FYNNEI. This CDR3 spans 16 amino acids. The V and J ends lost 6 bases and 0 bases respectively, with 16 bases between them. The CDR3 nucleotides read TGTGCCAGCAGGGGGGGACGGTCCTCTAGCACAGATACGCAGTATTTT. Translated: CASRGGRSSSTDTQYF.

This clone was counted once. The V and J genes are TRBV6-5 and TRBJ2-7, with TRBD2 matching over 7 bases. Losses at the gene ends were 0 bases for V and 12 bases for J; bases not matched to a gene: 5. CDR3 length: 12 amino acids. CDR1 and CDR2 from the germline V gene are MNHEY and SVGAGI. CDR3 loop: CASSYSPGGWYF. CDR3 DNA sequence: TGTGCCAGCAGTTACTCTCCGGGGGGATGGTACTTC.

In its sample, this clone was seen once. The rearrangement joins TRBV24-1 to TRBJ1-2; D remains unclear. CDR3 size: 15 residues. From germline, CDR1 is KGHDR and CDR2 SFDVKD. V shed 4 bases and J shed 7 bases, with 18 bases lying between them. The CDR3 DNA reads TGTGCCACCAGTGACCCCGGATCGGGAGGAGGTGGCTACACCTTC. Protein sequence: CATSDPGSGGGGYTF.

The table lists this clone with a count of one. The rearrangement uses TRBV19 and TRBJ2-2; 12 nucleotides align to TRBD2. The CDR3 is 14 residues long. CDR1 and CDR2 from the germline V gene are LNHDA and SQIVND (reference sequence). Germline trimming cut 11 bases from V and 4 bases from J; bases unmatched to any gene: 5. The CDR3 reads CAALAGGPTGELFF. CDR3 DNA: TGTGCCGCTCTAGCGGGAGGGCCCACCGGGGAGCTGTTTTTT.

The genes are TRBV3-1 (or the pseudogene TRBV3-2) and TRBJ1-2; D not resolved. Trimming pared 5 bases from V and 6 bases from J, leaving 10 bases between. This CDR3 contains 12 residues. Germline-derived CDR1 and CDR2 are LGHDT and YNNKEL (reference sequence). The CDR3 here is CASSRSGDGYTF. CDR3 sequence (DNA): TGTGCCAGCAGCAGGAGCGGGGATGGCTACACCTTC.

The chain combines TRBV10-3 with TRBJ1-5; TRBD1 might be the D (6 bases). Germline V gene sequence: CDR1 ENHRY, CDR2 SYGVKD. The V end was cut by 6 bases, the J end by 5 bases, with 14 bases between. CDR3 length: 14 residues. The CDR3 region has the DNA TGTGCCATCAGCCAGCAGGGGCCTGATCAGCCCCAGCATTTT. It yields the protein CAISQQGPDQPQHF.

The chain links TRBV10-3 to TRBJ2-1; 10 bases line up with TRBD1. The CDR3 is 15 amino acids. V trimming: 5 bases; J trimming: 5 bases; junction bases outside the gene matches: 6. The germline CDR1 and CDR2 sequences are ENHRY and SYGVKD. CDR3 coding DNA: TGTGCCATCAGTATAGGACAGGGGGTGGACAATGAGCAGTTCTTC. It is translated as CAISIGQGVDNEQFF.

The chain employs TRBV12-3 or TRBV12-4 and TRBJ1-2, with D uncertain. Trimming left V 6 bases short and J 4 bases short, with 12 bases between. This CDR3 has 13 residues. This CDR3 reads CASSSDSTYGYTF. As DNA, the CDR3 is TGTGCCAGCAGCTCGGACTCAACCTATGGCTACACCTTC.

The chain employs TRBV5-1 and TRBJ2-3, with D possibly being TRBD1 (8 bases). The CDR3 consists of 16 residues. V lost 4 bases to trimming and J lost 3 bases, with 18 bases between them. The germline gives CDR1 SGHRS, CDR2 YFSETQ. CDR3 loop: CASSPQGGPGTDTQYF. The CDR3 DNA reads TGCGCCAGCAGCCCACAGGGGGGGCCGGGGACAGATACGCAGTATTTT. The full variable domain, with the rest looked up from reference TRBV5-1 and TRBJ2-3, is KAGVTQTPRYLIKTRGQQVTLSCSPISGHRSVSWYQQTPGQGLQFLFEYFSETQRNKGNFPGRFSGRQFSNSRSEMNVSTLELGDSALYLCASSPQGGPGTDTQYFGPGTRLTVL.

The chain carries TRBV7-6 and TRBJ2-7, with TRBD1 matching over 7 bases. V was pared by 6 bases and J by 0 bases, with 2 bases of the junction left unmatched. Per germline, CDR1 SGHVS and CDR2 FNYEAQ. The CDR3 contains 13 residues. CDR3 in DNA: TGTGCCAGCAGTCGGGACAGCTCCTACGAGCAGTACTTC. Amino acid sequence: CASSRDSSYEQYF.

The chain recombines TRBV5-6 with TRBJ2-7; TRBD2 aligns across 11 bases. Germline V lookup: CDR1 SGHDT, CDR2 YYEEEE. The CDR3 totals 16 residues. V was pared by 1 base and J by 3 bases, with 6 bases of the junction left unmatched. The CDR3: CASSLIFLAGGYEQYF. CDR3 coding DNA: TGTGCCAGCAGCTTGATTTTTCTAGCGGGGGGCTACGAGCAGTACTTC. The full variable domain, its missing parts supplied by reference TRBV5-6 and TRBJ2-7, is DAGVTQSPTHLIKTRGQQVTLRCSPKSGHDTVSWYQQALGQGPQFIFQYYEEEERQRGNFPDRFSGHQFPNYSSELNVNALLLGDSALYLCASSLIFLAGGYEQYFGPGTRLTVT.